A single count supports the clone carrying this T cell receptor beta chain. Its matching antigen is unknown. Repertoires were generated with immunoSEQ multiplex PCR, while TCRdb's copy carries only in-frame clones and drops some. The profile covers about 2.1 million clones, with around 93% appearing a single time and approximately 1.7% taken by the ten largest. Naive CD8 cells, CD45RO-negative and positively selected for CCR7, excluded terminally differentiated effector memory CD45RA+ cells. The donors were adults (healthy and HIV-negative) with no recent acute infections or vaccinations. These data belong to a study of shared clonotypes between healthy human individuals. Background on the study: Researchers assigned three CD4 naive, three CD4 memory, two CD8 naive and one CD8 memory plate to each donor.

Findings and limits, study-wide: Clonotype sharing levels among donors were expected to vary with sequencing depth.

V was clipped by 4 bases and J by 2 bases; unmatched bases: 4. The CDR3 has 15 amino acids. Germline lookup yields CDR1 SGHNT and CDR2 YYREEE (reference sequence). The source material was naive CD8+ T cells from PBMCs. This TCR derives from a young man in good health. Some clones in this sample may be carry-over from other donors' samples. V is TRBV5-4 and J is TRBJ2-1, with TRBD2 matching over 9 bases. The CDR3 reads CASSVSGSPYNEQFF. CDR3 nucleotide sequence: TGTGCCAGCAGCGTTAGCGGGAGTCCCTACAATGAGCAGTTCTTC.